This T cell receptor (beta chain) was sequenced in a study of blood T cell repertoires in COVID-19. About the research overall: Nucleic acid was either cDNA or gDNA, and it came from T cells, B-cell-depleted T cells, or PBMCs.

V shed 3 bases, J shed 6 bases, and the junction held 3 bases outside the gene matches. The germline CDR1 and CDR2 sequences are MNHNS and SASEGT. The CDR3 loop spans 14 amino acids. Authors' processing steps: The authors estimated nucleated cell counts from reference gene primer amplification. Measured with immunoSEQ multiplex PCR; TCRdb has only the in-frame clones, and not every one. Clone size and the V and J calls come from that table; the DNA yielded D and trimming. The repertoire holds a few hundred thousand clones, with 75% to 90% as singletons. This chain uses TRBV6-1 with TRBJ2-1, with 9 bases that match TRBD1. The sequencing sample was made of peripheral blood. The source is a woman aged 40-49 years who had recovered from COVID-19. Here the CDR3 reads CASSELDRGNEQFF. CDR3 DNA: TGTGCCAGCAGTGAGTTGGACAGGGGCAATGAGCAGTTCTTC.